The entry below gives a single TCR beta chain sequence along with its context. Its antigen remains undetermined. Base qualities are missing; no much larger clone stands one base away. The sample is drawn from a study of shared clonotypes between healthy human individuals (dated by TCRdb to 2020 to 2022). In terms of the full investigation: The cohort included a few men and a couple of women between 18 and 49 years of age. Per donor, three plates each were used for CD4 naive and CD4 memory, two for CD8 naive, and one for CD8 memory. Different laboratories and diverse techniques were used to prepare libraries and sequence TCR repertoires, to increase sequencing depth and limit assay-specific biases. The study deeply sequenced blood TCR repertoires of about 5 healthy adults to estimate repertoire size and the extent of clonotype sharing between individuals. Leukapheresis yielded between about 0.94 and 10 billion PBMCs per donor. Points the paper makes about the study in general: Only blood was sampled, and tissue TCR repertoires likely differ from those in blood. Rarefaction of sorted-subset datasets indicated incomplete sequencing despite the large sequencing depth. Higher generation probabilities were observed for clonotypes shared by all four sorted-subset donors than for non-shared clonotypes. The genetic and exposure-history diversity represented was limited by the small number of donors. Pairwise subsampling indicated that sequencing depth was expected to affect the degree of clonotype sharing among donors. Naive subsets generally had larger estimated clonotype richness than memory subsets did. When a handful of donors were compared, the shared fraction of clonotypes was around 5% for naive CD4, 3.5% to 4% for naive CD8, more than 2% for memory CD4, and 0.35% to 0.4% for memory CD8.

CD8 naive samples consisted of CD45RO-negative cells that were positively selected for CCR7, yielding a CD45RA+CCR7+ population without TemRA cells. Donors were healthy HIV-negative adults with no recently reported acute infections or vaccinations. Every donor was a Caucasian adult residing in Nashville, Tennessee, USA. Blood was collected by leukapheresis, and PBMCs were isolated by Ficoll-Histopaque density gradient centrifugation and then cryopreserved in liquid nitrogen vapor phase. Purity and quantity of every magnetically sorted T cell population were checked by analytical flow cytometry. From each sorted fraction, genomic DNA was isolated and quantified by UV absorbance on a Nanodrop 2000c. TCR CDR3 regions were amplified from genomic DNA by multiplex PCR using the deep immunoSEQ assay. Extracted genomic DNA from each cell subset was spread evenly across all wells of several immunoSEQ 96-well plates, with each plate serving as a replicate. For sorted subsets, around 200 ng genomic DNA, equal to tens of thousands of T cell genomes, was loaded into each replicate PCR. The purified libraries were quantified using a Qubit 3.0 fluorometer, sized with a Bioanalyzer 2100, and then quantified again using the KAPA Library Quantification kit. Every immunoSEQ 96-well plate was sequenced on a dedicated single-read 150-cycle Illumina NextSeq 550 flow cell. The published analysis was carried out like this. Because only junctional sequences without quality scores were contained in the immunoSEQ output, filtering matching that applied to full-length reads could not be performed. To assign V/J genes and CDR3, sequences were annotated using PyIR, a Python wrapper for IgBLAST v1.9, with IMGT germline references. Any read was removed if the V/J assignment was weak (E-value above 1e-6), the CDR3 was missing, or the read contained stop codons, out-of-frame junctions, or ambiguous translated residues. A V3J clonotype was defined by an identical inferred V gene, J gene, and CDR3 amino acid sequence. Percentage overlap between repertoires was computed as shared unique clonotypes divided by the size of the smaller repertoire. Repertoire richness was assessed with RTK rarefaction, the Chao1 estimator, and Recon v2.1 estimates of unobserved clonotypes. OLGA was used to compute generation probabilities for all TCRbeta clonotypes that the gDNA method yielded from a handful of donors. TCRdb carries this immuneACCESS record with in-frame sequences only. Its versions omit some clonotypes, under half of them owing to an unresolved V gene in the studies checked, with the rest unexplained. V, J and clone size are taken as reported in that table, and D and trimming were inferred from the DNA itself. This sample is represented by 2 million or so clones; less than 95% of them were singletons. Together, the top ten hold about 1.1% of the sample.

Including the terminal cysteine and phenylalanine, the CDR3 comprises 16 residues. Only the CDR3 region is kept as DNA, spanning 48 bases read in frame from base 1. Reading the germline V gene (reference sequence) gives CDR1 PRHDT and CDR2 FYEKMQ. Unmatched junction bases come to 12, with V trimmed by 2 bases and J by 7 bases. This TCR was recovered from a young man in good health. The sequencing sample was made of naive CD8+ T cells sorted from blood. Explained via the paper, the cell subset or site label denotes: CD45RA+CCR7+. In this chain, TRBV13 is recombined with TRBJ1-2; 8 central bases correspond to TRBD1. The CDR3 corresponds to CASSLLKGDRGTGYTF. The bases are TGTGCCAGCAGCTTATTGAAAGGAGACAGGGGAACTGGCTACACCTTC.